This passage covers 10 T cell receptor beta chains from one sample sequenced in a study of cytomegalovirus exposure and HLA in healthy donors. With 60 Vbeta and 13 Jbeta primers, the PCR was carried out. Profiled with immunoSEQ multiplex PCR; TCRdb holds only in-frame clones, not every one. The repertoire consists of roughly 180,000 clones, with 60% to 85% occurring once and the leading ten covering just under 3%. Source material: PBMCs. The receptor set was obtained from a male donor in good health and CMV-seronegative.

The chain carries TRBV6-1 and TRBJ2-3, with TRBD2 identical over 9 bases. V lost 4 bases and J lost 0; bases outside the gene matches: 5. Germline assignment: CDR1 MNHNS and CDR2 SASEGT. The CDR3 has 16 amino acids. The CDR3 region is CASSGPTSGSTDTQYF. Here the CDR3 DNA reads TGTGCCAGCAGTGGACCGACTAGCGGAAGCACAGATACGCAGTATTTT.

The chain joins TRBV30 to TRBJ1-1; D unclear. V lost 1 base, J lost 5 bases, and 5 bases lay in between. The CDR3 loop spans 11 amino acids. Germline CDR1 is GTSNPN and CDR2 is SVGIG (reference sequence). The CDR3 nucleotides are TGTGCCTGGAGTGGGCAGACTGAAGCTTTCTTT. It specifies CAWSGQTEAFF.

This sequence joins TRBV28 and TRBJ1-1; 8 nucleotides agree with TRBD1. V shed 3 bases and J 4 bases; nucleotides not matched to a gene: 4. Germline-derived CDR1 and CDR2 are MDHEN and SYDVKM. The CDR3 extends over 14 amino acids. DNA of the CDR3: TGTGCCAGCAGTTTGACCGACAGGGGCACTGAAGCTTTCTTT. Translating it yields CASSLTDRGTEAFF.

This clone was observed a few times. The chain joins TRBV5-6 to TRBJ2-3; 8 bases line up with TRBD2. The CDR3 runs 15 residues. V dropped 6 bases and J dropped 0; count of bases not matched to a gene: 6. CDR1 and CDR2 from the germline V gene are SGHDT and YYEEEE. The CDR3: CASIFGLASTDTQYF. The CDR3 coding sequence is TGTGCCAGCATCTTCGGACTAGCCAGCACAGATACGCAGTATTTT.

This chain connects TRBV27 to TRBJ1-3; D is possibly TRBD1 (6 bases). CDR3 length: 15 residues. V was cut by 5 bases and J by 0 bases, with 11 bases left in between. Germline CDR1 is MNHEY and CDR2 is SMNVEV (reference sequence). The CDR3: CASSITGYSGNTIYF. The CDR3 coding sequence is TGTGCCAGCAGTATAACAGGGTACTCTGGAAACACCATATATTTT.

This chain links TRBV11-2 with TRBJ2-5, with 11 bases matching TRBD2. The J call may be faulty, since TRBJ2-7 better matches the DNA end. This CDR3 is built from 14 residues. Germline V gene lookup returns CDR1 SGHAT and CDR2 FQNNGV. CDR3 residues: CASSLGLAVYEQYF. The CDR3 DNA reads TGTGCCAGCAGCTTGGGACTAGCGGTTTACGAGCAGTACTTC.

The chain recombines TRBV11-3 with TRBJ2-1, with 7 bases identical to TRBD2. The CDR3 covers 15 residues. The junction had 9 bases not matched to a gene; V was cut back by 4 bases and J by 6 bases. The V gene's germline CDR1 is SGHNT and CDR2 YENEEA. The CDR3 DNA is TGTGCCAGCAGCTCGTCCGGGACTACGTCCAATGAGCAGTTCTTC. This codes for CASSSSGTTSNEQFF.

V gene TRBV28 combines with J gene TRBJ1-1; 7 bases fit TRBD1. The CDR3 loop spans 13 amino acids. Per the germline V gene, CDR1 is MDHEN and CDR2 is SYDVKM. V was pared by 6 bases and J by 4 bases, with 5 bases of the junction left unmatched. This CDR3 is CASSLDRFTEAFF. CDR3 bases: TGTGCCAGCAGCCTGGACAGGTTCACTGAAGCTTTCTTT.

This clone was seen more than once but under ten times. The rearrangement joins TRBV9 to TRBJ2-5; 7 bases agree with TRBD1. TRBJ2-7 matches the DNA end more closely, so the J call is doubtful. The CDR3 is 16 residues long. From germline, CDR1 is SGDLS and CDR2 YYNGEE. The CDR3 region is CASSGSDRTGSYEQYF. CDR3 in DNA: TGTGCCAGCAGCGGCTCCGACCGGACAGGATCCTACGAGCAGTACTTC.

This chain connects TRBV28 to TRBJ2-1, with no clear D. The germline CDR1 and CDR2 sequences are MDHEN and SYDVKM. CDR3 length: 13 residues. Trimming removed 5 bases from V and 9 bases from J, with 14 bases in between. The CDR3 DNA sequence: TGTGCCAGCAGTGCCAAGCTGATTGCTGAGCAGTTCTTC. Its protein is CASSAKLIAEQFF.